Below are 28 T cell receptor beta chains sequenced from a single sample in a study of shared clonotypes between healthy human individuals (dated by TCRdb to 2020 to 2022). Library preparation employed the immunoSEQ multiplex PCR assay. Held by TCRdb, this immuneACCESS table contains in-frame sequences only and omits some clones. Under half of the omission traces to an unresolved V gene where checked; the cause of the rest is unknown. For this sample the table gives about 1.5 million clones, of which 95% to 99% were detected only once. The ten largest clonotypes hold approximately 0.44% of the sample. Material: naive CD4+ T cells sorted from blood. The cell subset or site label here, explained by the study, means: CD45RA+ positively selected. These receptors were obtained from a man aged 25-40 years in good health.

The chain uses TRBV23-1 and TRBJ2-7; D uncertain. TRBV23-1 is an open reading frame whose function is uncertain. V was clipped by 0 bases and J by 4 bases, with 16 bases between them. This CDR3 spans 16 amino acids. In DNA form, the CDR3 reads TGCGCCAGCAGTCAATCTCGGTCAGGTATGGAGTACGAGCAGTACTTC. It is translated as CASSQSRSGMEYEQYF.

The chain joins TRBV5-1 to TRBJ2-1; D may be TRBD1 (7 bases). The CDR3 has 14 residues. Looked up from germline, CDR1 is SGHRS and CDR2 is YFSETQ. Trimming removed 6 bases at V and 3 bases at J, with 13 bases between. CDR3 sequence (DNA): TGCGCCAGCAATTTGCAGGGGGGCTACAATGAGCAGTTCTTC. As protein: CASNLQGGYNEQFF. Supplemented by reference TRBV5-1 and TRBJ2-1, the full variable domain reads KAGVTQTPRYLIKTRGQQVTLSCSPISGHRSVSWYQQTPGQGLQFLFEYFSETQRNKGNFPGRFSGRQFSNSRSEMNVSTLELGDSALYLCASNLQGGYNEQFFGPGTRLTVL.

This chain uses TRBV6-1 with TRBJ1-1; D perhaps matches TRBD1 (5 bases). V was shortened by 6 bases and J by 7 bases, with 15 bases between the two germline ends. Per the germline V gene, CDR1 is MNHNS and CDR2 is SASEGT. This CDR3 spans 13 amino acids. The CDR3 protein is CASRRQGGHEAFF. The DNA for the CDR3 is TGTGCCAGCAGGCGGCAGGGAGGCCATGAAGCTTTCTTT.

The gene calls are TRBV19 and TRBJ2-1, with D unclear. The CDR3 sequence is 12 residues long. V lost 5 bases, J lost 9 bases, and 11 bases lay in between. Germline V CDR1 and CDR2: LNHDA, SQIVND (reference sequence). The CDR3 is CASSRAPAEQFF. The CDR3 nucleotides read TGTGCCAGTAGTCGGGCCCCCGCTGAGCAGTTCTTC. The full variable domain, completed using reference TRBV19 and TRBJ2-1, is DGGITQSPKYLFRKEGQNVTLSCEQNLNHDAMYWYRQDPGQGLRLIYYSQIVNDFQKGDIAEGYSVSREKKESFPLTVTSAQKNPTAFYLCASSRAPAEQFFGPGTRLTVL.

The sample holds one count of this clone. The rearrangement uses TRBV6-5 and TRBJ1-1, with 8 nucleotides matching TRBD1. V was pared by 0 bases and J by 11 bases, with 5 bases of the junction left unmatched. This CDR3 comprises 13 residues. CDR1 is MNHEY and CDR2 is SVGAGI in the germline V gene. The CDR3 protein is CASSYSEDRVAFF. The CDR3 DNA reads TGTGCCAGCAGTTACTCCGAGGACAGGGTTGCTTTCTTT.

This rearrangement joins TRBV15 to TRBJ2-7, with TRBD1 matching 8 bases. Germline CDR1 and CDR2: LNHNV and YYDKDF (reference sequence). The CDR3 is 16 amino acids. V shed 1 base, J shed 0 bases, and the junction held 5 bases outside the gene matches. CDR3 sequence (DNA): TGTGCCACCAGCAGAGGGACAGGGTCGAACTCCTACGAGCAGTACTTC. Its protein is CATSRGTGSNSYEQYF.

This chain joins TRBV7-9 and TRBJ2-2; the D gene is possibly TRBD1 (5 bases). There are 17 residues in the CDR3. The germline V and J ends were trimmed by 1 base and 2 bases, with 14 bases remaining between them. The V gene's germline CDR1 is SEHNR and CDR2 FQNEAQ (reference sequence). CDR3 residues: CASSLGGVQGNTGELFF. The CDR3 DNA sequence: TGTGCCAGCAGCTTAGGTGGGGTCCAGGGCAACACCGGGGAGCTGTTTTTT.

The CDR3 region has the DNA TGTGCCAGCAAGGAGGGAAGTTTAAATGAGCAGTTCTTC. Translating it yields CASKEGSLNEQFF. The chain uses TRBV2 and TRBJ2-1; perhaps TRBD2 as D (6 bases). This CDR3 is built from 13 residues. V lost 7 bases and J 7 bases, leaving 14 bases between the germline ends. CDR1 is SNHLY, CDR2 FYNNEI, per germline. Together with reference TRBV2 and TRBJ2-1, the CDR3 gives the full variable domain: EPEVTQTPSHQVTQMGQEVILRCVPISNHLYFYWYRQILGQKVEFLVSFYNNEISEKSEIFDDQFSVERPDGSNFTLKIRSTKLEDSAMYFCASKEGSLNEQFFGPGTRLTVL.

This chain joins TRBV28 and TRBJ2-3, with TRBD1 matching over 11 bases. Germline lookup yields CDR1 MDHEN and CDR2 SYDVKM. With 1 base clipped from V and 4 bases from J, the junction kept 4 bases outside the gene matches. The CDR3 sequence is 16 residues long. The CDR3 DNA reads TGTGCCAGCAGTTTATTGGGGACAGGGGGTCCAGATACGCAGTATTTT. This codes for CASSLLGTGGPDTQYF.

V gene TRBV4-1 combines with J gene TRBJ2-7; 9 bases are a match to TRBD1. CDR1 is MGHRA and CDR2 is YSYEKL in the germline V gene. The CDR3 is 16 residues long. V gave up 2 bases and J gave up 0 bases; unmatched junction bases: 5. Here the CDR3 reads CASSQLVGQGSYEQYF. In DNA form, the CDR3 reads TGCGCCAGCAGCCAATTGGTGGGACAGGGCTCCTACGAGCAGTACTTC.

The chain recombines TRBV18 with TRBJ2-5; no definite D call. CDR3 size: 15 residues. Germline V gives CDR1 KGHSH, CDR2 LQKENI. V lost 0 bases and J lost 3, with 11 bases in between. The CDR3 region is CASSPPGVRKETQYF. The CDR3 DNA reads as TGTGCCAGCTCACCACCTGGGGTTCGAAAAGAGACCCAGTACTTC.

This chain uses TRBV27 with TRBJ1-2; D remains ambiguous. The CDR3 is made up of 12 amino acids. The germline V gene has CDR1 MNHEY and CDR2 SMNVEV (reference sequence). V dropped 3 bases and J dropped 6 bases, with 8 bases sitting between them. As DNA, the CDR3 is TGTGCCAGCAGTTTTTCCGGGGATGGCTACACCTTC. This translates into CASSFSGDGYTF.

About this clone: Distinct nucleotide sequences in the sample also encode this CDR3. This chain links TRBV18 with TRBJ1-1; TRBD1 aligns across 9 bases. Germline V gene sequence: CDR1 KGHSH, CDR2 LQKENI. The J segment lost 2 bases and the V segment lost 3 bases, leaving 4 bases of the junction unmatched. The CDR3 covers 15 residues. CDR3 loop: CASSPQQGANTEAFF. Here the CDR3 DNA reads TGTGCCAGCTCACCTCAACAGGGGGCCAACACTGAAGCTTTCTTT.

V is TRBV28 and J is TRBJ2-5, with 7 nucleotides matching TRBD2. The CDR3 consists of 15 residues. Germline-derived CDR1 and CDR2 are MDHEN and SYDVKM. The ends lost 7 bases at V and 5 bases at J; junction bases unmatched: 13. The CDR3 loop reads CASNRAGSPGETQYF. As DNA, the CDR3 is TGTGCCAGCAACCGAGCGGGAAGCCCCGGGGAGACCCAGTACTTC.

This chain connects TRBV10-3 to TRBJ1-2; 9 nucleotides line up with TRBD1. This CDR3 is 14 amino acids long. V trimming: 4 bases; J trimming: 8 bases; junction bases outside the gene matches: 8. From germline, CDR1 is ENHRY and CDR2 SYGVKD. For the CDR3, the DNA is TGTGCCATCAGTGCACAACAGGGGGCAGCCGGCTACACCTTC. Translated, it gives CAISAQQGAAGYTF.

The CDR3 coding sequence is TGTGCCAGCAGTTTAAGGACTAGCGGGAGACGTTACTTC. It specifies CASSLRTSGRRYF. The chain employs TRBV27 and TRBJ2-7, with 13 bases that match TRBD2. The CDR3 totals 13 residues. CDR1 MNHEY and CDR2 SMNVEV come from the germline V gene (reference sequence). Losses at the gene ends were 2 bases for V and 13 bases for J; bases not matched to a gene: 5.

The chain uses TRBV28 and TRBJ2-7, with TRBD1 matching 7 bases. Looked up from germline, CDR1 is MDHEN and CDR2 is SYDVKM. Trimming removed 1 base from V and 5 bases from J; junction bases left unmatched: 5. The CDR3 spans 14 residues. This CDR3 reads CASSLLAQGDEQYF. In nucleotides, the CDR3 is TGTGCCAGCAGTTTATTGGCCCAGGGGGACGAGCAGTACTTC.

This clone was observed once. The chain links TRBV10-3 to TRBJ2-1, with D perhaps being TRBD1 or TRBD2 (5 bases each). In germline, CDR1 is ENHRY, CDR2 SYGVKD. Deletions cut 9 bases from V and 7 bases from J, with 10 bases between. CDR3 length: 11 amino acids. CDR3 DNA sequence: TGTGCCATACTAGGGGAGAATGAGCAGTTCTTC. Translation: CAILGENEQFF.

This chain uses TRBV7-2 with TRBJ2-1, with TRBD2 matching over 14 bases. With V trimmed by 6 bases and J by 1 base, 8 bases remained unmatched. In germline, CDR1 is SGHTA, CDR2 FQGNSA. The CDR3 consists of 18 residues. CDR3 bases: TGTGCCAGCAGGGGGGGGACTAGCGGGAGTTTGTCCTACAATGAGCAGTTCTTC. It is translated as CASRGGTSGSLSYNEQFF.

The V gene is TRBV5-5, the J gene TRBJ1-1; 7 bases map to TRBD1. The germline CDR1 and CDR2 sequences are SGHKS and YYEKEE (reference sequence). V lost 0 bases and J lost 7; bases outside the gene matches: 12. This CDR3 is 16 amino acids long. DNA of the CDR3: TGTGCCAGCAGCTTGGGGCCAGGGGGATCCGAAGGTGAAGCTTTCTTT. Its translation: CASSLGPGGSEGEAFF.

This sequence joins TRBV5-1 and TRBJ2-3, with no clear D. Germline CDR1 and CDR2: SGHRS and YFSETQ. The CDR3 is 16 amino acids. The ends were cut back, 1 base at V and 2 bases at J, with 14 bases in the middle. In DNA, the CDR3 is TGCGCCAGCAGCTTGTCAATCCCATCCCTCACAGATACGCAGTATTTT. Amino acid sequence: CASSLSIPSLTDTQYF.

V usage is TRBV5-4 and J usage is TRBJ2-7; D is unclear. This CDR3 spans 14 amino acids. Germline V gene sequence: CDR1 SGHNT, CDR2 YYREEE (reference sequence). The ends were cut back, 3 bases at V and 0 bases at J, with 10 bases in the middle. CDR3 in amino acids: CASSSGWDSYEQYF. In DNA form, the CDR3 reads TGTGCCAGCAGCTCCGGTTGGGACTCCTACGAGCAGTACTTC.

The chain carries TRBV18 and TRBJ2-7; 8 bases match TRBD1. J gave up 1 base and V 2 bases, and 13 bases lay outside the gene matches. CDR3 length: 18 residues. Germline-derived CDR1 and CDR2 are KGHSH and LQKENI. The CDR3 DNA follows: TGTGCCAGCTCACCAATTTCAGGACAGGGCAAAGTGTCCTACGAGCAGTACTTC. Residues: CASSPISGQGKVSYEQYF.

The chain uses TRBV6-1 and TRBJ2-1; tentatively, D is TRBD2 (6 bases). The V end was cut by 1 base, the J end by 0 bases, with 19 bases between. The CDR3 sequence is 19 residues long. Germline V lookup: CDR1 MNHNS, CDR2 SASEGT. In nucleotides, the CDR3 is TGTGCCAGCAGTGAAGTCCGAGGGAGGCGAGTGAGCTCCTACAATGAGCAGTTCTTC. This encodes CASSEVRGRRVSSYNEQFF.

Concerning this clone itself: One junction end disagrees with the germline gene, perhaps due to a read error. The chain combines TRBV28 with TRBJ2-7; TRBD2 agrees at 9 bases. Germline V CDR1 and CDR2: MDHEN, SYDVKM. CDR3 size: 15 residues. DNA for the CDR3: TGTGCCAGCAGCTTATTAGCGGGAGCCGCCTACGAGCAGTACTTC. Translating it yields CASSLLAGAAYEQYF.

The J gene is TRBJ2-1, the V gene TRBV6-4, with D tentatively TRBD1 (6 bases). Trimming left V 9 bases short and J 1 base short, with 13 bases between. The CDR3 runs 14 residues. Germline CDR1 MRHNA, CDR2 SNTAGT. The CDR3: CARVTGFSYNEQFF. Written as DNA, the CDR3 is TGTGCCAGAGTAACAGGGTTTTCCTACAATGAGCAGTTCTTC.

The chain uses TRBV15 and TRBJ2-3, with D possibly being TRBD1 or TRBD2 (5 bases each). Trimming cost V 1 base and J 3 bases, with 14 bases left between them. CDR1 is LNHNV, CDR2 YYDKDF, per germline (reference sequence). The length of the CDR3 is 16 residues. The CDR3 spells CATSRVWGRRTDTQYF. The CDR3 DNA reads TGTGCCACCAGCAGAGTTTGGGGCCGGAGGACAGATACGCAGTATTTT.

The chain couples TRBV5-5 to TRBJ1-5; D not certain. Germline V gene data show CDR1 as SGHKS and CDR2 as YYEKEE (reference sequence). V lost 2 bases to trimming and J lost 7 bases, with 10 bases between them. The CDR3 extends over 13 amino acids. CDR3 DNA: TGTGCCAGCAGCTTCGAGGGTTGGCAGCCCCAGCATTTT. Protein sequence: CASSFEGWQPQHF.